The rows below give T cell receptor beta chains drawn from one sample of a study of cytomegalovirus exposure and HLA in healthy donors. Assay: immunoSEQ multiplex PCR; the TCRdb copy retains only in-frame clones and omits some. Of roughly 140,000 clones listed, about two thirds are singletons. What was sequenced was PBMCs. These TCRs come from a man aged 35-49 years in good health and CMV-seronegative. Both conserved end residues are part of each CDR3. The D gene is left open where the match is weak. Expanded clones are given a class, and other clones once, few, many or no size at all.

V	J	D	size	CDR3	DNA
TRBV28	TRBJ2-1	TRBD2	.	CASSFLGTSAYNEQFF	TGTGCCAGCAGTTTTCTGGGGACTAGCGCCTACAATGAGCAGTTCTTC
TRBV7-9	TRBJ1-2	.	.	CASSLNGFVGYTF	TGTGCCAGCAGCCTGAACGGGTTTGTCGGCTACACCTTC
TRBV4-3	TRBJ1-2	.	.	CASSQEGAFNGYTF	TGCGCCAGCAGCCAAGAGGGGGCGTTTAATGGCTACACCTTC
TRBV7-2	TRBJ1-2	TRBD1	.	CASSSYRDREDGYTF	TGTGCCAGCAGCTCTTACCGGGACAGGGAGGATGGCTACACCTTC
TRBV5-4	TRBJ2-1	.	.	CASSTGVAHSYNEQFF	TGTGCCAGCAGCACCGGAGTAGCCCACTCCTACAATGAGCAGTTCTTC
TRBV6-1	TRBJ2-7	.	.	CASRETEPYEQYF	TGTGCCAGCAGGGAGACAGAGCCCTACGAGCAGTACTTC
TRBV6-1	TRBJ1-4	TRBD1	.	CASSVPGQGNEKLFF	TGTGCCAGCAGTGTCCCGGGACAGGGAAATGAAAAACTGTTTTTT
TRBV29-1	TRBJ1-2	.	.	CSVGAPDYGYTF	TGCAGCGTTGGCGCCCCCGACTATGGCTACACCTTC
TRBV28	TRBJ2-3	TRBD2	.	CASSGPSGRSTDTQYF	TGTGCCAGCAGTGGGCCTAGCGGGCGGAGCACAGATACGCAGTATTTT
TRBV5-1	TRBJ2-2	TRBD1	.	CASSAGQGETGELFF	TGCGCCAGCAGCGCGGGACAGGGCGAGACCGGGGAGCTGTTTTTT
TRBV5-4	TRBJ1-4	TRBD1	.	CASSFGGGQRTEKLFF	TGTGCCAGCAGCTTTGGTGGGGGACAGCGAACTGAAAAACTGTTTTTT
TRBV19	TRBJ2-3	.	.	CASSIPGSIDTQYF	TGTGCCAGTAGTATCCCGGGGTCGATAGATACGCAGTATTTT
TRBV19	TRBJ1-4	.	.	CASTPSGGAGEKLFF	TGTGCCAGTACCCCTTCGGGGGGAGCGGGTGAAAAACTGTTTTTT
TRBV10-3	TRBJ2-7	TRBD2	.	CAISEGLAGTYEQYF	TGTGCCATCAGTGAGGGGCTAGCGGGGACCTACGAGCAGTACTTC
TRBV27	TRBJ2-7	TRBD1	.	CASSLGQAYYEQYF	TGTGCCAGCAGTTTAGGACAGGCCTACTACGAGCAGTACTTC
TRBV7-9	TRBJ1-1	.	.	CASSFPVGEAFF	TGTGCCAGCAGCTTCCCCGTCGGGGAAGCTTTCTTT
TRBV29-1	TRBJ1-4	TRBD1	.	CSASGQGNEKLFF	TGCAGCGCATCGGGACAGGGGAATGAAAAACTGTTTTTT
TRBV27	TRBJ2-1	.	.	CASRQSYNEQFF	TGTGCCAGCCGACAGTCCTACAATGAGCAGTTCTTC
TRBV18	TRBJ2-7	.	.	CASSLGALYEQYF	TGTGCCAGCTCCCTTGGGGCACTCTACGAGCAGTACTTC
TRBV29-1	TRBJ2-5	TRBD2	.	CSVEDGTRGVQITQYF	TGCAGCGTTGAAGATGGTACCCGGGGGGTACAAATCACCCAGTACTTC
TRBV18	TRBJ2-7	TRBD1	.	CASSPTGGYYEQYF	TGTGCCAGCTCACCGACAGGGGGCTACTACGAGCAGTACTTC
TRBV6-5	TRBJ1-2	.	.	CASSYSKQGANYGYTF	TGTGCCAGCAGTTACTCCAAACAAGGAGCTAACTATGGCTACACCTTC
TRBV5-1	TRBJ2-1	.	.	CASSFDRVYNEQFF	TGCGCCAGCAGCTTTGACAGAGTTTACAATGAGCAGTTCTTC
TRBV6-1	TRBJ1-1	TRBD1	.	CASSSTGMNTEAFF	TGTGCCAGCAGTTCGACAGGGATGAACACTGAAGCTTTCTTT
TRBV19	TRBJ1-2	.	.	CATGGSGRSGGYTF	TGTGCCACCGGCGGATCCGGGAGGTCTGGTGGCTACACCTTC
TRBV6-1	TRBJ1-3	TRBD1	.	CASRFGTGPGNTIYF	TGTGCCAGCAGGTTTGGGACAGGTCCTGGAAACACCATATATTTT
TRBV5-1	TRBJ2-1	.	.	CASSVINEQFF	TGCGCGAGCAGCGTAATCAATGAGCAGTTCTTC
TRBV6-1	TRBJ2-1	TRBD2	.	CASSELAGISSYNEQFF	TGTGCCAGCAGTGAACTAGCGGGAATTAGCTCCTACAATGAGCAGTTCTTC
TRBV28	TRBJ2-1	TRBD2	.	CASMLTSGYNEQFF	TGTGCCAGCATGCTGACTAGCGGGTACAATGAGCAGTTCTTC
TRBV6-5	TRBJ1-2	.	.	CASFSGGAEGYTF	TGTGCCAGTTTCTCCGGGGGGGCGGAAGGCTACACCTTC
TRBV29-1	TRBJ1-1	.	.	CSAAAGGNTEAFF	TGCAGCGCGGCGGCGGGGGGAAACACTGAAGCTTTCTTT
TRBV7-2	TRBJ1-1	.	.	CASSSPRTLTEAFF	TGTGCCAGCAGCTCCCCTAGGACACTCACTGAAGCTTTCTTT
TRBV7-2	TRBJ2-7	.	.	CASSLLQGSYYEQYF	TGTGCCAGCAGCTTACTTCAAGGGAGCTACTACGAGCAGTACTTC
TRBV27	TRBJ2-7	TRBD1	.	CASSSEQGHEQYF	TGTGCCAGCAGTTCTGAACAGGGGCACGAGCAGTACTTC
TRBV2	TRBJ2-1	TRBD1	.	CAGGTGIFNEQFF	TGTGCCGGCGGGACAGGGATTTTCAATGAGCAGTTCTTC
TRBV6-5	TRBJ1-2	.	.	CASSRASGVNGYTF	TGTGCCAGCAGCCGCGCCTCCGGGGTAAATGGCTACACCTTC
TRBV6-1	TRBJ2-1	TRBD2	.	CASSAPSGSHNEQFF	TGTGCCAGCAGCGCCCCTAGCGGGAGTCACAATGAGCAGTTCTTC
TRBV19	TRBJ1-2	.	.	CASRDPAGNYGYTF	TGTGCCAGTAGAGATCCGGCGGGCAACTATGGCTACACCTTC
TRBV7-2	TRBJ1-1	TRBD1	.	CASSLEGPRTGLQEAFF	TGTGCCAGCAGCTTAGAGGGGCCTCGGACAGGGCTCCAAGAAGCTTTCTTT
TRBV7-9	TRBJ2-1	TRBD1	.	CASSLGAGGTYNEQFF	TGTGCCAGCAGCTTAGGTGCAGGGGGAACCTACAATGAGCAGTTCTTC
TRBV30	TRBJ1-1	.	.	CAWSVAGSLGIEAFF	TGTGCCTGGAGTGTCGCGGGCAGCCTGGGGATTGAAGCTTTCTTT
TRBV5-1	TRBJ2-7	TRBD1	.	CASSPTGTYEQYF	TGCGCCAGCAGCCCGACAGGGACCTACGAGCAGTACTTC
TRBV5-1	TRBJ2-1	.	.	CASRHTDRLVNNEQFF	TGCGCCAGCAGACATACCGACAGGTTGGTCAACAATGAGCAGTTCTTC
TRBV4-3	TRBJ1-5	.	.	CASSQALNQPQHF	TGCGCCAGCAGCCAGGCCCTCAATCAGCCCCAGCATTTT
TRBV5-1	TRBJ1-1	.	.	CATKGQSQMNTEAFF	TGCGCCACTAAAGGACAGAGCCAAATGAACACTGAAGCTTTCTTT
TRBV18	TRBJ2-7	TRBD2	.	CASSLGLADEQYF	TGTGCCAGCTCACTGGGACTAGCCGACGAGCAGTACTTC
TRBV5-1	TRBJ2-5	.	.	CASSLGGIRQETQYF	TGCGCCAGCAGCTTAGGAGGGATTCGCCAAGAGACCCAGTACTTC
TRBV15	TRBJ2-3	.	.	CATSREGRRTDTQYF	TGTGCCACCAGCAGAGAGGGGCGGCGCACAGATACGCAGTATTTT
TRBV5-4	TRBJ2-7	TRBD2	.	CASSVAGAIYEQYF	TGTGCCAGCAGCGTAGCGGGGGCCATTTACGAGCAGTACTTC
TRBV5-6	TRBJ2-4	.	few	CASTLTGGDFMRNIQYF	TGTGCCAGCACCCTAACAGGGGGGGACTTTATGAGAAACATTCAGTACTTC
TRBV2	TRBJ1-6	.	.	CASRQGWDESPLHF	TGTGCCAGCAGGCAGGGGTGGGATGAATCACCCCTCCACTTT
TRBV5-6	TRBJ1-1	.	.	CASSLQGIEAFF	TGTGCCAGCAGTCTTCAGGGGATTGAAGCTTTCTTT
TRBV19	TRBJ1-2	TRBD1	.	CASSRQGDYGYTF	TGTGCCAGTAGTCGACAGGGGGACTATGGCTACACCTTC
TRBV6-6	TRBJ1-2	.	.	CASRISPLEGYGYTF	TGTGCCAGCAGAATTTCCCCCCTGGAGGGCTATGGCTACACCTTC
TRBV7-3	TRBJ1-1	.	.	CASSLQAGDTEAFF	TGTGCCAGCAGCTTACAAGCCGGGGACACTGAAGCTTTCTTT